The next 30 T cell receptor beta chains were all read from a single sample in a study of OX40 agonist ivuxolimab in advanced cancers. The repertoire was sequenced with immunoSEQ multiplex PCR; TCRdb's copy has only in-frame clones and lacks some. The sample consists of tens of thousands of clones, roughly 82% of them appearing once. The material was CD4+ or CD8+ T cells sorted from blood, obtained in a trial of the OX40 agonist ivuxolimab. The origin of the receptors is an adult with an advanced solid tumor such as melanoma, head and neck, liver or kidney cancer.

The rearrangement uses TRBV2 and TRBJ2-3, with TRBD2 identical over 9 bases. V trimming: 7 bases; J trimming: 4 bases; junction bases outside the gene matches: 12. This CDR3 spans 16 amino acids. Germline loops: CDR1 SNHLY, CDR2 FYNNEI. The CDR3 sequence is CASTMGAGGKSDTQYF. In DNA form, the CDR3 reads TGTGCCAGCACCATGGGGGCGGGGGGGAAGTCAGATACGCAGTATTTT.

V and J are TRBV11-2 and TRBJ2-7; D may be TRBD1 or TRBD2 (5 bases each). This CDR3 has 15 residues. V lost 4 bases and J 3 bases, leaving 16 bases between the germline ends. CDR1 SGHAT and CDR2 FQNNGV come from the germline V gene. The CDR3 sequence is CASSSGPSLNYEQYF. The CDR3 DNA reads as TGTGCCAGCAGCTCGGGACCCTCATTAAACTACGAGCAGTACTTC.

This CDR3 is CASSWGTGAAGDYGYTF. The CDR3 DNA is TGTGCCAGCAGCTGGGGGACAGGCGCAGCAGGGGACTATGGCTACACCTTC. The chain combines TRBV5-6 with TRBJ1-2, with 8 bases lining up with TRBD1. The germline CDR1 and CDR2 sequences are SGHDT and YYEEEE. J gave up 3 bases and V 3 bases, and 13 bases lay outside the gene matches. The CDR3 has 17 residues. The variable domain in full, completed from reference TRBV5-6 and TRBJ1-2, reads DAGVTQSPTHLIKTRGQQVTLRCSPKSGHDTVSWYQQALGQGPQFIFQYYEEEERQRGNFPDRFSGHQFPNYSSELNVNALLLGDSALYLCASSWGTGAAGDYGYTFGSGTRLTVV.

The CDR3 sequence: CASSSRDYGNEKLFF. CDR3 coding DNA: TGTGCCAGCAGTTCACGGGACTATGGTAATGAAAAACTGTTTTTT. The chain has TRBV28 and TRBJ1-4; tentatively, D is TRBD1 (5 bases). Looked up from germline, CDR1 is MDHEN and CDR2 is SYDVKM. Between the trimmed V and J ends, which lost 4 bases and 4 bases, there was a span of 13 bases. The CDR3 totals 15 residues.

This chain joins TRBV30 and TRBJ1-1; D not certain. Germline V gene sequence: CDR1 GTSNPN, CDR2 SVGIG (reference sequence). The CDR3 is 12 residues long. The ends were cut back, 0 bases at V and 11 bases at J, with 13 bases in the middle. CDR3 bases: TGTGCCTGGAGTGTGGAGTGGGCCTATGCTTTCTTT. Its translation is CAWSVEWAYAFF. The variable domain in full, completed from reference TRBV30 and TRBJ1-1, reads SQTIHQWPATLVQPVGSPLSLECTVEGTSNPNLYWYRQAAGRGLQLLFYSVGIGQISSEVPQNLSASRPQDRQFILSSKKLLLSDSGFYLCAWSVEWAYAFFGQGTRLTVV.

J is TRBJ1-2 and V is TRBV28; 9 nucleotides line up with TRBD1. Germline loops: CDR1 MDHEN, CDR2 SYDVKM. This CDR3 region has 18 residues. Unmatched junction bases numbered 16, after V lost 5 bases and J lost 3 bases. CDR3 protein: CASSGTGGFYGADYGYTF. The CDR3, as DNA: TGTGCCAGCAGTGGAACAGGGGGCTTTTACGGAGCCGACTATGGCTACACCTTC.

The V call is TRBV7-2, the J call TRBJ2-7; the D call may be TRBD1 or TRBD2 (5 bases each). This CDR3 has 15 residues. Germline V gives CDR1 SGHTA, CDR2 FQGNSA. V was clipped by 4 bases and J by 1 base, with 14 bases between them. CDR3 sequence reads: CASSSNRDGSYEQYF. The CDR3, as DNA: TGTGCCAGCAGCTCAAACCGGGACGGATCCTACGAGCAGTACTTC.

The gene calls are TRBV4-3 and TRBJ2-3; D is uncertain. V gave up 5 bases and J gave up 1 base, with 7 bases separating them. Germline CDR1 reads LGHNA; CDR2 reads YSLEER. The CDR3 length is 13 residues. CDR3 nucleotide sequence: TGCGCCAGCAGCAGAGAGGGCACAGATACGCAGTATTTT. It is translated as CASSREGTDTQYF.

In the case of this clone: The junction and the germline gene differ at one end; a read error may be behind it. The chain combines TRBV7-8 with TRBJ2-7; 13 bases agree with TRBD2. CDR1 is SGHVS and CDR2 is FQNEAQ in the germline V gene. The CDR3 extends over 15 amino acids. In DNA, the CDR3 is TGTGCCAGCAGGTTAGGACTAGCGGGAGTATCCGAGCAGTACTTC. Its translation is CASRLGLAGVSEQYF.

The V gene is TRBV19, the J gene TRBJ1-3; no reliable D call. V was cut by 6 bases and J by 2 bases, with 17 bases left in between. The germline V gene encodes CDR1 LNHDA and CDR2 SQIVND (reference sequence). CDR3 length equals 16 residues. The chain's CDR3 is CASRAPWGETGNTIYF. CDR3 DNA sequence: TGTGCCAGTAGAGCCCCCTGGGGAGAGACTGGAAACACCATATATTTT. Full variable domain (missing parts from reference TRBV19 and TRBJ1-3): DGGITQSPKYLFRKEGQNVTLSCEQNLNHDAMYWYRQDPGQGLRLIYYSQIVNDFQKGDIAEGYSVSREKKESFPLTVTSAQKNPTAFYLCASRAPWGETGNTIYFGEGSWLTVV.

The rearrangement links TRBV18 to TRBJ2-5; no reliable D call. CDR3 length equals 14 residues. Between the trimmed V and J ends, which lost 2 bases and 1 base, there was a span of 8 bases. Germline V lookup: CDR1 KGHSH, CDR2 LQKENI. Here the CDR3 DNA reads TGTGCCAGCTCACCAAAGGGAATCCAAGAGACCCAGTACTTC. Residues: CASSPKGIQETQYF.

The chain carries TRBV10-2 and TRBJ2-7, with no clear D. Germline values: CDR1 WSHSY, CDR2 SAAADI. Trimming shortened V by 6 bases and J by 4 bases, and 10 bases separated the two germline ends. This CDR3 has 12 residues. CDR3: CASSEPGYEQYF. The CDR3 DNA reads TGCGCCAGCAGCGAACCGGGTTACGAGCAGTACTTC.

The chain uses TRBV6-1 and TRBJ2-2, with D tentatively TRBD1 (6 bases). CDR1 and CDR2 (germline): MNHNS, SASEGT. The CDR3 contains 15 residues. Trimming removed 8 bases at V and 0 bases at J, with 13 bases between. As DNA, the CDR3 is TGTGCCAGCCGGCGCCAGGGGTCGAACACCGGGGAGCTGTTTTTT. This codes for CASRRQGSNTGELFF.

This chain links TRBV6-1 with TRBJ2-5, with D unresolved. Germline V gene sequence: CDR1 MNHNS, CDR2 SASEGT. V was clipped by 3 bases and J by 7 bases, with 9 bases between them. The length of the CDR3 is 12 residues. The CDR3 loop reads CASSEARWTQYF. The CDR3 DNA follows: TGTGCCAGCAGTGAGGCCAGGTGGACCCAGTACTTC.

The J gene is TRBJ2-7, the V gene TRBV14; no reliable D call. The V gene lost 2 bases and the J gene lost 2 bases, with 7 bases spanning the gap. CDR1 is SGHDN, CDR2 FVKESK, per germline. The CDR3 extends over 13 amino acids. The chain's CDR3 is CASSQRQTYEQYF. CDR3 sequence (DNA): TGTGCCAGCAGCCAAAGGCAGACCTACGAGCAGTACTTC.

This clone came up once. V gene TRBV5-1 combines with J gene TRBJ2-2, with TRBD1 as a possible D gene (6 bases). V lost 5 bases, J lost 6 bases, and 20 bases lay in between. This CDR3 has 16 residues. The germline V gene has CDR1 SGHRS and CDR2 YFSETQ. The CDR3 sequence: CASSPLSTGYPGELFF. In DNA, the CDR3 is TGCGCCAGCAGTCCACTTTCCACAGGGTATCCCGGGGAGCTGTTTTTT. Complete variable domain (other parts from reference TRBV5-1 and TRBJ2-2): KAGVTQTPRYLIKTRGQQVTLSCSPISGHRSVSWYQQTPGQGLQFLFEYFSETQRNKGNFPGRFSGRQFSNSRSEMNVSTLELGDSALYLCASSPLSTGYPGELFFGEGSRLTVL.

The chain links TRBV5-8 to TRBJ1-2; unclear D gene. This CDR3 is 17 amino acids long. Trimming cost V 1 base and J 4 bases, with 20 bases left between them. CDR1 is SGHTS and CDR2 is YDEGEE in the germline V gene. Written as DNA, the CDR3 is TGTGCCAGCAGCTTGAGGCAGACCAGGAGATTTGGCTATGGCTACACCTTC. This encodes CASSLRQTRRFGYGYTF.

The rearrangement joins TRBV27 to TRBJ1-5; a weak D match, TRBD1 (5 bases). The CDR3 has 14 residues. Germline V gives CDR1 MNHEY, CDR2 SMNVEV (reference sequence). The V gene lost 6 bases and the J gene lost 6 bases, with 15 bases spanning the gap. CDR3 region: CASSSRQGGQPQHF. CDR3 nucleotide sequence: TGTGCCAGCAGCTCACGCCAGGGAGGTCAGCCCCAGCATTTT.

This clone has just one count. The chain employs TRBV2 and TRBJ1-6; weak D call: TRBD1 (5 bases). The CDR3 has 15 amino acids. The V gene's germline CDR1 is SNHLY and CDR2 FYNNEI. The CDR3 nucleotides read TGTGCATACAGAGGGACCGCGAACGTTAATTCACCCCTCCACTTT. It codes for CAYRGTANVNSPLHF.

The rearrangement uses TRBV11-2 and TRBJ2-1; D uncertain. Germline values: CDR1 SGHAT, CDR2 FQNNGV. The V end was cut by 5 bases, the J end by 10 bases, with 9 bases between. The CDR3 has 11 residues. The CDR3 sequence is CASSLSLEQFF. CDR3 in DNA: TGTGCCAGCAGCCTATCCCTCGAGCAGTTCTTC.

The V and J genes are TRBV18 and TRBJ1-1, with D maybe TRBD1 (6 bases). The CDR3 sequence is 14 residues long. Germline CDR1 and CDR2: KGHSH and LQKENI. V was pared by 3 bases and J by 1 base, with 9 bases between. The CDR3 spells CASSPGRGNTEAFF. The CDR3 nucleotides read TGTGCCAGCTCACCGGGCAGGGGGAACACTGAAGCTTTCTTT.

This clone was seen more than once but under ten times. This chain's CDR3 is CASSLIGDEQYF. The CDR3 DNA follows: TGTGCCAGCAGCTTGATAGGGGACGAGCAGTACTTC. This rearrangement joins TRBV5-6 to TRBJ2-7; tentatively, D is TRBD1 (5 bases). The V and J ends lost 1 base and 5 bases respectively, with 7 bases between them. In germline, CDR1 is SGHDT, CDR2 YYEEEE. The CDR3 runs 12 residues.

This clone was recorded only once. This sequence joins TRBV21-1 and TRBJ1-2; TRBD1 reflects the table's D call only, with no check against the DNA. TRBV21-1 is reported as a pseudogene. The CDR3 sequence is 16 residues long. The CDR3 DNA is TGTGCCAGCAGCATGGAGGACAGGGGCTCCCCTTATGGCTACACCTTC. This sequence encodes CASSMEDRGSPYGYTF.

This chain joins TRBV19 and TRBJ1-5, with 9 positions matching TRBD1. The CDR3 covers 17 residues. Germline V gene sequence: CDR1 LNHDA, CDR2 SQIVND (reference sequence). J gave up 1 base and V 5 bases, and 9 bases lay outside the gene matches. The CDR3 nucleotides read TGTGCCAGTAGTCGGGGACAGGGATCCCCCAGCAATCAGCCCCAGCATTTT. Protein product: CASSRGQGSPSNQPQHF.

This clone has only one observation. J is TRBJ2-1 and V is TRBV2; TRBD2 aligns across 8 bases. Germline CDR1 SNHLY, CDR2 FYNNEI. This CDR3 spans 15 amino acids. V lost 2 bases to trimming and J lost 4 bases; unmatched junction nucleotides: 4. CDR3 nucleotides: TGTGCCAGCAGTGAATCACTAGCGGCGTACAATGAGCAGTTCTTC. Translation: CASSESLAAYNEQFF.

The V call is TRBV5-1, the J call TRBJ2-2, with 8 bases lining up with TRBD2. The germline V gene has CDR1 SGHRS and CDR2 YFSETQ. With V trimmed by 0 bases and J by 0 bases, 4 bases remained unmatched. The CDR3 sequence is 17 residues long. The chain's CDR3 is CASSLAAGGPNTGELFF. The CDR3 DNA sequence: TGCGCCAGCAGCTTGGCGGCGGGGGGTCCGAACACCGGGGAGCTGTTTTTT.

This clone was picked up one time. The chain employs TRBV5-1 and TRBJ1-5, with 7 bases that match TRBD1. V was clipped by 0 bases and J by 6 bases; unmatched bases: 3. The CDR3 sequence is 14 residues long. Germline CDR1 is SGHRS and CDR2 is YFSETQ. In DNA, the CDR3 is TGCGCCAGCAGCTTGGAGGGGGCAGGTCAGCCCCAGCATTTT. This gives the protein CASSLEGAGQPQHF.

This chain uses TRBV4-2 with TRBJ1-2; perhaps TRBD1 as D (6 bases). V was cut by 3 bases and J by 2 bases, with 7 bases left in between. The CDR3 loop spans 13 amino acids. Per the germline V gene, CDR1 is LGHNA and CDR2 is YNFKEQ. In nucleotides, the CDR3 is TGTGCCAGCAGCCACGGACAGAACTATGGCTACACCTTC. Amino acids: CASSHGQNYGYTF.

The chain joins TRBV18 to TRBJ2-2; 7 bases map to TRBD1. Germline-derived CDR1 and CDR2 are KGHSH and LQKENI. V was clipped by 3 bases and J by 5 bases; unmatched bases: 3. CDR3 length equals 14 residues. In DNA, the CDR3 is TGTGCCAGCTCACCGACAGGGTTGACCGGGGAGCTGTTTTTT. Protein product: CASSPTGLTGELFF.

This clone was counted a single time. The CDR3 DNA reads TGTGCCAGCAGCCCGGGGGGGCCCCCCCTCCACTTT. It is translated as CASSPGGPPLHF. The chain uses TRBV5-6 and TRBJ1-6; the D gene is possibly TRBD1 (6 bases). The V end was cut by 4 bases, the J end by 13 bases, with 12 bases between. CDR3 size: 12 residues. Germline values: CDR1 SGHDT, CDR2 YYEEEE.